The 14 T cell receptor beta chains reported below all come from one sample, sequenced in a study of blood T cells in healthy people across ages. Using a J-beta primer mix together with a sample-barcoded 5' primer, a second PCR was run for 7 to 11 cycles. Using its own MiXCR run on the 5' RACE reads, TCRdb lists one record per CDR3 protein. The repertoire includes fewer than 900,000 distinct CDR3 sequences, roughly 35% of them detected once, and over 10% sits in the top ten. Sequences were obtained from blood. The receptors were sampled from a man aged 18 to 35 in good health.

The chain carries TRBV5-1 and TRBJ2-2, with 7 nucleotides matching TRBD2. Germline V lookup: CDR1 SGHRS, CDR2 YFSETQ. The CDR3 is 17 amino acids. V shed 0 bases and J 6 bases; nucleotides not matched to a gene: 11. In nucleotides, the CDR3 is TGCGCCAGCAGCTTGGGGTTCTTGCGACTAGCACCCGGGGAGCTGTTTTTT. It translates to CASSLGFLRLAPGELFF.

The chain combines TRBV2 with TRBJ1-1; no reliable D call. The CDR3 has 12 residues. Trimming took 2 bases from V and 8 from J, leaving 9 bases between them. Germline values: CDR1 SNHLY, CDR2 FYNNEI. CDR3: CASSENPVEAFF. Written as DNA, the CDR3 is TGTGCCAGCAGTGAAAACCCGGTGGAAGCTTTCTTT.

The CDR3 DNA sequence: TGCAGTGCCTGGGGCTCGGGGACTAGCACAGATACGCAGTATTTT. Its translation: CSAWGSGTSTDTQYF. V usage is TRBV20-1 and J usage is TRBJ2-3, with D perhaps TRBD2 (6 bases). Germline V gene lookup returns CDR1 DFQATT and CDR2 SNEGSKA (reference sequence). The CDR3 is 15 amino acids. The germline V and J ends were trimmed by 6 bases and 0 bases, with 16 bases remaining between them.

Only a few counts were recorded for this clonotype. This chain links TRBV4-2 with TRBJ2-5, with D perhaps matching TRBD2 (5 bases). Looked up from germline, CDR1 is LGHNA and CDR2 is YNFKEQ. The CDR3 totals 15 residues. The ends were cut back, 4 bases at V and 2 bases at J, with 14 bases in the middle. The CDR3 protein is CASSPAPSGQETQYF. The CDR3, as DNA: TGTGCCAGCAGCCCGGCTCCCAGCGGTCAAGAGACCCAGTACTTC.

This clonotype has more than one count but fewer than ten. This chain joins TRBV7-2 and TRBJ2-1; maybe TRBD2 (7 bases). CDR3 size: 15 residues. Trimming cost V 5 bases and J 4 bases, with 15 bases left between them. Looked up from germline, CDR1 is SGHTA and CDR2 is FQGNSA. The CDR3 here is CASSQGGLSYNEQFF. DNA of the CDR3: TGTGCCAGCAGCCAAGGGGGACTAAGTTACAATGAGCAGTTCTTC. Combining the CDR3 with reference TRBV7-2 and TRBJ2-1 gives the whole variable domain GAGVSQSPSNKVTEKGKDVELRCDPISGHTALYWYRQSLGQGLEFLIYFQGNSAPDKSGLPSDRFSAERTGGSVSTLTIQRTQQEDSAVYLCASSQGGLSYNEQFFGPGTRLTVL.

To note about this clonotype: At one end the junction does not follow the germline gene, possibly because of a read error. CDR3 nucleotides: TGTGCCTGCAGTTACACGGAGGCCTACAATGAGCAGTTCTTC. Its translation is CACSYTEAYNEQFF. The rearrangement joins TRBV6-6 to TRBJ2-1; perhaps TRBD2 as D (5 bases). The V gene's germline CDR1 is MNHNY and CDR2 SVGAGI (reference sequence). The CDR3 runs 14 residues.

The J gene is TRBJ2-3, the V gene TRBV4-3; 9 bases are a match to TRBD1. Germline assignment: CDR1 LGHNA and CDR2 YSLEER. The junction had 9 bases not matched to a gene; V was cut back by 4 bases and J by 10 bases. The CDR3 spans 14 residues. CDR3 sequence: CASSLGSGQGPQYF. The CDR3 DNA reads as TGCGCCAGCAGCCTCGGATCGGGACAGGGCCCGCAGTATTTT.

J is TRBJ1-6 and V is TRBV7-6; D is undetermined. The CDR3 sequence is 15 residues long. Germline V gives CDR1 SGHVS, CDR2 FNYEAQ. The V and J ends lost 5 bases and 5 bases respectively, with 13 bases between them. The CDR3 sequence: CASSPSTLDNSPLHF. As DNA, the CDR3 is TGTGCCAGCAGCCCCTCCACACTGGATAATTCACCCCTCCACTTT.

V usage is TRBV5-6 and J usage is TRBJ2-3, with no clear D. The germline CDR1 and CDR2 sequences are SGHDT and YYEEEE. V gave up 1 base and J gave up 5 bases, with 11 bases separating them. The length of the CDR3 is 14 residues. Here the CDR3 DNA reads TGTGCCAGCAGCTTGTCTGGGGTTCAAGATACGCAGTATTTT. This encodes CASSLSGVQDTQYF. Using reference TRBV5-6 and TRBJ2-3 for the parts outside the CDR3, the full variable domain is DAGVTQSPTHLIKTRGQQVTLRCSPKSGHDTVSWYQQALGQGPQFIFQYYEEEERQRGNFPDRFSGHQFPNYSSELNVNALLLGDSALYLCASSLSGVQDTQYFGPGTRLTVL.

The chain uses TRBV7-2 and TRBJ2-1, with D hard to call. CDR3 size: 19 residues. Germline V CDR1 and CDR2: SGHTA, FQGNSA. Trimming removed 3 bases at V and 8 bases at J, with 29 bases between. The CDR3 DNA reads TGTACCAGCAGCTTTTCCACTGCAGACTCGGGCACGCCTGGAGATGAGCAGTTCTTC. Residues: CTSSFSTADSGTPGDEQFF. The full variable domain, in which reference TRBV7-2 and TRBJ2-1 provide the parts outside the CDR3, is GAGVSQSPSNKVTEKGKDVELRCDPISGHTALYWYRQSLGQGLEFLIYFQGNSAPDKSGLPSDRFSAERTGGSVSTLTIQRTQQEDSAVYLCTSSFSTADSGTPGDEQFFGPGTRLTVL.

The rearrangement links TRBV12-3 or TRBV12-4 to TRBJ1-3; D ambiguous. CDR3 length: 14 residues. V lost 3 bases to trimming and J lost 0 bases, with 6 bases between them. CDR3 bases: TGTGCCAGCAGTTTTTGGAGCTCTGGAAACACCATATATTTT. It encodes CASSFWSSGNTIYF.

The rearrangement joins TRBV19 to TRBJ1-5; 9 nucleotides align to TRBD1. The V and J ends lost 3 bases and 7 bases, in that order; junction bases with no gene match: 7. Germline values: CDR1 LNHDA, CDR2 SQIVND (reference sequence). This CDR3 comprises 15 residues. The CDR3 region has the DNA TGTGCCAGTAGTATTTCGGGACAGGGAGCCCAGCCCCAGCATTTT. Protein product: CASSISGQGAQPQHF.

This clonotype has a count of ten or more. The CDR3 nucleotides are TGTGCCAGCAGCTTATTATATCAAGAGACCCAGTACTTC. It codes for CASSLLYQETQYF. The chain links TRBV7-2 to TRBJ2-5; D is undetermined. Looked up from germline, CDR1 is SGHTA and CDR2 is FQGNSA. CDR3 length: 13 residues. V dropped 2 bases and J dropped 2 bases, with 6 bases sitting between them.

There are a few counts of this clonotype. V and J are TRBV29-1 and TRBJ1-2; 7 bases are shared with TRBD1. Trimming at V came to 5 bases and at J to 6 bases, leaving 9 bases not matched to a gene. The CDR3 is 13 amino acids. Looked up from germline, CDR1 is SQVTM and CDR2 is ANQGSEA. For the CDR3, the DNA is TGCAGCGTTACCCCGACAGGGCGTGATGGCTACACCTTC. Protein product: CSVTPTGRDGYTF.